What follows is one T cell receptor (beta chain) and its context. This entry is derived from a study of blood T cell repertoires in COVID-19. In the study overall: The cDNA or gDNA used as material had been derived from T cells, B-cell-depleted T cells, or PBMCs.

The method was immunoSEQ multiplex PCR; TCRdb's version includes in-frame clones alone and lacks a portion of them. Of 100,000 to 150,000 clones in the sample, 85% to 90% were seen once. The sequenced sample was peripheral blood. The receptor's source is a man between 65 and 85 years old with active COVID-19.

The CDR3 region has the DNA TGCGCCAGCAGCGAAACCGGGACAGGGAAATATGAGCAGTTCTTC. Residues: CASSETGTGKYEQFF. The genes are TRBV4-1 and TRBJ2-1; 9 bases align to TRBD1. With V trimmed by 5 bases and J by 8 bases, 10 bases remained unmatched. Germline CDR1 and CDR2: MGHRA and YSYEKL. The CDR3 sequence is 15 residues long.